This passage covers 9 T cell receptor beta chains from one sample sequenced in a study of blood T cell repertoires in COVID-19. The protocol was immunoSEQ multiplex PCR, while the TCRdb copy is restricted to in-frame clones and leaves out a portion. The repertoire holds fewer than 300,000 clones, with about 89% as singletons. Specimen: peripheral blood. The receptors were gathered from a woman between 45 and 65 years old with acute or convalescent COVID-19.

The chain joins TRBV18 to TRBJ1-1; 10 positions match TRBD1. V shed 2 bases and J 7 bases; nucleotides not matched to a gene: 1. CDR1 and CDR2 (germline): KGHSH, LQKENI. This CDR3 comprises 13 residues. The CDR3 loop reads CASSPGQGVEAFF. In nucleotides, the CDR3 is TGTGCCAGCTCACCAGGACAGGGGGTTGAAGCTTTCTTT.

This chain joins TRBV10-3 and TRBJ2-7; D gene uncertain. Trimming pared 0 bases from V and 0 bases from J, leaving 9 bases between. The CDR3 is 15 residues long. Germline loops: CDR1 ENHRY, CDR2 SYGVKD. The CDR3: CAISESYSRSYEQYF. CDR3 in DNA: TGTGCCATCAGTGAGTCTTACAGCCGCTCCTACGAGCAGTACTTC.

The gene calls are TRBV10-3 and TRBJ1-2; TRBD1 is a possible D gene (6 bases). Germline V lookup: CDR1 ENHRY, CDR2 SYGVKD. Trimming left V 2 bases short and J 4 bases short, with 14 bases between. This CDR3 is built from 15 residues. CDR3 DNA sequence: TGTGCCATCAGTGAGAGGTCAGGGGAGGGCTATGGCTACACCTTC. Protein: CAISERSGEGYGYTF.

V is TRBV28 and J is TRBJ1-1; D uncertain. The V end lost 5 bases, the J end lost 1 base, and 17 bases lay between the germline ends. Germline CDR1 is MDHEN and CDR2 is SYDVKM. The length of the CDR3 is 16 residues. The CDR3 DNA reads TGTGCCAGCAGTCCTTCGTCTGCGCCAAAGAACACTGAAGCTTTCTTT. The encoded protein is CASSPSSAPKNTEAFF.

This clone was counted once. This chain links TRBV30 with TRBJ1-2; 7 bases fit TRBD1. Per germline, CDR1 GTSNPN and CDR2 SVGIG (reference sequence). V trimming: 7 bases; J trimming: 7 bases; junction bases outside the gene matches: 6. The CDR3 is 11 residues long. CDR3 sequence reads: CASDRVFGYTF. CDR3 nucleotides: TGTGCCTCCGACAGGGTTTTTGGCTACACCTTC.

The CDR3, as DNA: TGTGCCTGGACGAGCCCGGGAGGGCCTTACAATGAGCAGTTCTTC. Residues: CAWTSPGGPYNEQFF. V gene TRBV30 combines with J gene TRBJ2-1; 8 bases fit TRBD2. The CDR3 loop spans 15 amino acids. Looked up from germline, CDR1 is GTSNPN and CDR2 is SVGIG (reference sequence). V lost 4 bases to trimming and J lost 4 bases; unmatched junction nucleotides: 9.

V usage is TRBV27 and J usage is TRBJ1-6, with unresolved D. This CDR3 is 14 amino acids long. The germline V gene has CDR1 MNHEY and CDR2 SMNVEV (reference sequence). The V gene lost 7 bases and the J gene lost 1 base, with 8 bases spanning the gap. DNA of the CDR3: TGTGCCAGCACCTCGTTGTCCTATAATTCACCCCTCCACTTT. Protein: CASTSLSYNSPLHF.

The rearrangement uses TRBV24-1 and TRBJ1-2; TRBD1 matches at 8 bases. Trimming cost V 4 bases and J 5 bases; bases outside gene matches: 8. This CDR3 spans 15 amino acids. CDR1 KGHDR and CDR2 SFDVKD come from the germline V gene. Here the CDR3 reads CATSDSDRGLYGYTF. CDR3 sequence (DNA): TGTGCCACCAGTGACTCTGACAGGGGACTTTATGGCTACACCTTC.

The chain employs TRBV5-1 and TRBJ1-3; maybe TRBD1 (6 bases). The V gene's germline CDR1 is SGHRS and CDR2 YFSETQ. With 3 bases removed from V and 4 bases from J, the gap between germline ends came to 8 bases. This CDR3 spans 13 amino acids. Written as DNA, the CDR3 is TGCGCCAGCAGCTCTGGACAGGGAAACACCATATATTTT. Amino acids: CASSSGQGNTIYF.